This TCR beta chain is from a study of T-cell reconstitution after alpha-beta-depleted transplantation in children. The V end lost 7 bases, the J end lost 0 bases, and 7 bases lay between the germline ends. This CDR3 contains 13 residues. Germline loops: CDR1 MNHEY, CDR2 SVGEGT. This clonotype has only a few counts. This sample's TCRbeta library carried unique molecular identifier barcodes. A single record per CDR3 protein comes from TCRdb applying MiXCR to the PCR reads. The data show a few hundred thousand distinct CDR3 sequences, about 9.3% seen once. Source: PBMCs from the stem cell graft donor, taken from the stem cell graft. The rearrangement joins TRBV6-2 or TRBV6-3 to TRBJ1-5; unclear D gene. The TCR originated in a human donor who donated a stem cell graft to a child with acute lymphoblastic leukemia. CDR3 loop: CASKSYSNQPQHF. CDR3 bases: TGTGCCAGCAAGTCGTATAGCAATCAGCCCCAGCATTTT.